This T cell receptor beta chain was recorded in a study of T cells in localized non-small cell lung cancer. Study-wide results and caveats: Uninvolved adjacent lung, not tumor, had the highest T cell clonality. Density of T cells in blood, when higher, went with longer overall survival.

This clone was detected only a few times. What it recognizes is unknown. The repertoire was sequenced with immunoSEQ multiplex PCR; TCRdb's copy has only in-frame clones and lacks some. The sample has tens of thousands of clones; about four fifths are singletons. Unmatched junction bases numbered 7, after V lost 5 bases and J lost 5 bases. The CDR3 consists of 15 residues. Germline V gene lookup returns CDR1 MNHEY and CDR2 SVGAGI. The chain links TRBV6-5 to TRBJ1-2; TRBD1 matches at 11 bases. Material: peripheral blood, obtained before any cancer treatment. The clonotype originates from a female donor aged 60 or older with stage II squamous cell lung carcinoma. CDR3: CASSTGTGGIYGYTF. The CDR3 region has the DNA TGTGCCAGCAGTACGGGGACAGGGGGAATATATGGCTACACCTTC.